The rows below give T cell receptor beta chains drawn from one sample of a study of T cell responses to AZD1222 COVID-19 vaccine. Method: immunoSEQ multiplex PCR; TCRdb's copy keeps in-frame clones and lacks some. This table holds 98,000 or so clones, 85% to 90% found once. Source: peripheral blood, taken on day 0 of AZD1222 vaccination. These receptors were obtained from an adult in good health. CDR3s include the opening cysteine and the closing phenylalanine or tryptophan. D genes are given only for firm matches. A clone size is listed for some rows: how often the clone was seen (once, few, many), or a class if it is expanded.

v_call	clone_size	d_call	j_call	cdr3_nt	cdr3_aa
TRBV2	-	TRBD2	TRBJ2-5	TGTGCCAGCAGTGATAGCGGGGGCCTCCAAGAGACCCAGTACTTC	CASSDSGGLQETQYF
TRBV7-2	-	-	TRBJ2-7	TGTGCCAGCAGCTTAGGTACGGGGACCTACGAGCAGTACTTC	CASSLGTGTYEQYF
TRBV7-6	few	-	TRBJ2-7	TGTGCCAGCAGCTCAAGGCTATTCGAACGAAAGCAGTACTTC	CASSSRLFERKQYF
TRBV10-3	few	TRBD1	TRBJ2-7	TGTGCCACCGGACAGGACGGTTACGAGCAGTACTTC	CATGQDGYEQYF
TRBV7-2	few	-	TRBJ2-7	TGTGCCAGCAGCTCACTGGGGGGGCAGACAGAGCAGTACTTC	CASSSLGGQTEQYF
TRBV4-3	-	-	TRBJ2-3	TGCGCCAGCAGCCCGGGTTTTGCAGATACGCAGTATTTT	CASSPGFADTQYF
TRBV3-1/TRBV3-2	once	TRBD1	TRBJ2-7	TGTGCCAGCAGCCAAGATGGGGGGACAGGGGAACACGAGCAGTACTTC	CASSQDGGTGEHEQYF
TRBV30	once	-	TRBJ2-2	TGTGCCTGGAGTGTAAATGTTGGCACCGGGGAGCTGTTTTTT	CAWSVNVGTGELFF
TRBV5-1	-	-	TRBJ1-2	TGCGCCAGCAGCTTCCCGACAGGCGACTATGGCTACACCTTC	CASSFPTGDYGYTF
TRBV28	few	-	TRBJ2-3	TGTGCCAGCTACTGGACCCCGGAGGGCCCAGATACGCAGTATTTT	CASYWTPEGPDTQYF
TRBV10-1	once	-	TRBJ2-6	TGCGCCAGCAGTGAGGGGGCAGCGCTCTCTGGGGCCAACGTCCTGACTTTC	CASSEGAALSGANVLTF
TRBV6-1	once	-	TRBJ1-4	TGTGCCAGCAGTGAACAGGGGAACGAAAAACTGTTTTTT	CASSEQGNEKLFF
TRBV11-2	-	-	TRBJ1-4	TGTGCCAGCAGCAAACACGCAACTAATGAAAAACTGTTTTTT	CASSKHATNEKLFF
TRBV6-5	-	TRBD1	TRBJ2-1	TGTGCCAGCAGTCCCGGGGACAGGGGCGATCCGTTCTTC	CASSPGDRGDPFF
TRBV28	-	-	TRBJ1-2	TGTGCCAGCAGTTTACCGGTAGAGAATGGCTACACCTTC	CASSLPVENGYTF
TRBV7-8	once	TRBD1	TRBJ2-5	TGTGCCAGCAGCTTCCGCGACAGGGGTGAAGAGACCCAGTACTTC	CASSFRDRGEETQYF
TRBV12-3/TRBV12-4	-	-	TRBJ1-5	TGTGCCAGCAGTATGACAGCCGGGGGGCCCCAGCATTTT	CASSMTAGGPQHF
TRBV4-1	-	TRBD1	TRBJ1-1	TGCGCCAGCAGCCAAGATGGGACGTTGAGGGACAGAGAAGCTTTCTTT	CASSQDGTLRDREAFF
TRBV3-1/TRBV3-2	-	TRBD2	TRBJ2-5	TGTGCCAGCAGCCGCAAATCCCAGCGGGGGGGAGAGACCCAGTACTTC	CASSRKSQRGGETQYF
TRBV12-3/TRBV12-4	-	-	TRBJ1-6	TGTGCCAGCAGTCCAGGGTCACCCCTCCACTTT	CASSPGSPLHF
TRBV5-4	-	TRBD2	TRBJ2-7	TGTGCCCGCGGCCGGGGGGGTAGCGGGGGCCTCACCTCCTACGAGCAGTACTTC	CARGRGGSGGLTSYEQYF
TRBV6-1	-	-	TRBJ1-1	TGTGCCAGCAGTGAAGGAGCAAGGGGAGGGGGGACTGAAGCTTTCTTT	CASSEGARGGGTEAFF
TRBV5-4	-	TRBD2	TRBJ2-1	TGTGCCAGCAGCTTGGCCGGACTAGCGGGGACGAACAATGAGCAGTTCTTC	CASSLAGLAGTNNEQFF
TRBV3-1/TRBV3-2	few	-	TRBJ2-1	TGTGCCAGCAGCCAAGATCCGCCCGACGGGGGCTTCTACAATGAGCAGTTCTTC	CASSQDPPDGGFYNEQFF
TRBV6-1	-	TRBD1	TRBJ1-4	TGTGCCAGCAGTGAGACAGGGACAGGGTGGGATGAAAAACTGTTTTTT	CASSETGTGWDEKLFF
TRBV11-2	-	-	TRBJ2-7	TGTGCCAGCAGCTTAGCCCCCACAGCGACGGACAGATACGAGCAGTACTTC	CASSLAPTATDRYEQYF
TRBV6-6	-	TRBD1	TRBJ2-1	TGTGCCAGCGGAACAGGGGGCCATGAGCAGTTCTTC	CASGTGGHEQFF
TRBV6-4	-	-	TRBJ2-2	TGTGCCAGCAGGAAGGGAGCCACCGGGGAGCTGTTTTTT	CASRKGATGELFF
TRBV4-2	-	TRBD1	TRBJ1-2	TGTGCCAGCAGGTCGACCGGGACAGACATCTATGGCTACACCTTC	CASRSTGTDIYGYTF
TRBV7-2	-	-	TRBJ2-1	TGTGCCAGCAGCTTGACTAGTATAAATGAGCAGTTCTTC	CASSLTSINEQFF
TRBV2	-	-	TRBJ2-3	TGTGCCAGCAGCGTTACAGGGTCCGAAACAGATACGCAGTATTTT	CASSVTGSETDTQYF
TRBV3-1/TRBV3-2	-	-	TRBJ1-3	TGTGCCAGCAGCCACGCGGCAGGGGGAAACACCATATATTTT	CASSHAAGGNTIYF
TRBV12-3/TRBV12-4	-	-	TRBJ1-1	TGTGCCACCTGGAAGGGCGCCTGGCCTTTCTTT	CATWKGAWPFF
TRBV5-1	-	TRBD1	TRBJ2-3	TGCGCCAGCAGCCCGAATCCCGGGACAGGGGGTTCAATAGATACGCAGTATTTT	CASSPNPGTGGSIDTQYF
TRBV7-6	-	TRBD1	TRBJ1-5	TGTGCCAGCAGCTCCACCACAGGGGCAAAACAGCCCCAGCATTTT	CASSSTTGAKQPQHF
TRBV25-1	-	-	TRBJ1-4	TGTGCCAGCAGTGGTACAGGGAATGAAAAACTGTTTTTT	CASSGTGNEKLFF
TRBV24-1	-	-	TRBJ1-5	TGTGCCACCAGTGGTCCAGGGGCCAATCAGCCCCAGCATTTT	CATSGPGANQPQHF
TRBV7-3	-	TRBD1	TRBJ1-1	TGTGCCAGCAGCTCATCAGGGGGCGAGTACACTGAAGCTTTCTTT	CASSSSGGEYTEAFF
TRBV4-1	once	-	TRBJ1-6	TGCGCCAGCAGCCATGAAAGGACGGGGAGGCATTCACCCCTCCACTTT	CASSHERTGRHSPLHF
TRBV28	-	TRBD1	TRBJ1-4	TGTGCCAGTAACAGGGGCACTGCTAATGAAAAACTGTTTTTT	CASNRGTANEKLFF
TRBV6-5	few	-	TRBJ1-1	TGTGCCAGCACCCCGGGGAACAGGGAACCTGAAGCTTTCTTT	CASTPGNREPEAFF
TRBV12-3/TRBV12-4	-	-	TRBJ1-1	TGTGCCAGCAGTTTGTGGCAGGGAACTTTCTTT	CASSLWQGTFF
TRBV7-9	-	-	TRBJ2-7	TGTGCCAGCAGCATCGGGTACGAGCAGTACTTC	CASSIGYEQYF
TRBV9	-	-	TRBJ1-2	TGTGCCAGCAGCGTAGTGCCCGAAGCGACCCCCCATGGCTACACCTTC	CASSVVPEATPHGYTF
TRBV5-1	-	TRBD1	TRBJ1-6	TGCGCCAGCAGTCCCGCAGGACAGGGTCGTAGTAATTCACCCCTCCACTTT	CASSPAGQGRSNSPLHF
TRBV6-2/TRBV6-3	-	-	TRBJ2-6	TGTGCCAGCAGTTACTCGGCAGGCCTGATTCGCTCTGGGGCCAACGTCCTGACTTTC	CASSYSAGLIRSGANVLTF
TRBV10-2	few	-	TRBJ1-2	TGCGCCAGCAGTGGGGAACAGGGAGGCTATGGCTACACCTTC	CASSGEQGGYGYTF
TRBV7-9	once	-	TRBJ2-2	TGTGCCAGCAGCCCCCCCCCGGGGGAGGCCGGGGAGCTGTTTTTT	CASSPPPGEAGELFF